This entry lists 8 T cell receptor beta chains sequenced from one sample in a study of T cell changes during pregnancy in multiple sclerosis (dated by TCRdb to about 2019). Library prep was done by the immunoSEQ multiplex PCR assay. In TCRdb, the immuneACCESS table is reduced to in-frame sequences with V and J assigned. These tables do not hold every clone; where another copy was compared, an unresolved V gene accounts for under half, and the others remain unexplained. The sample table records around 97,000 clones; roughly 92% of these occur just once. The biggest ten clones account for about 0.88% of the sample. This specimen consisted of peripheral blood, obtained after pregnancy. Receptors were obtained from a female donor with multiple sclerosis, enrolled in a pregnancy study.

The chain has TRBV28 and TRBJ1-1; D is unresolved. This CDR3 region has 14 residues. Trimming pared 1 base from V and 5 bases from J, leaving 11 bases between. Germline CDR1 MDHEN, CDR2 SYDVKM. CDR3: CASSLSGDWTEAFF. CDR3 DNA: TGTGCCAGCAGTTTATCAGGTGATTGGACTGAAGCTTTCTTT.

This clone has just one count. The V gene is TRBV27, the J gene TRBJ1-1; 10 nucleotides agree with TRBD1. The CDR3 has 14 amino acids. Germline-derived CDR1 and CDR2 are MNHEY and SMNVEV (reference sequence). With V trimmed by 8 bases and J by 4 bases, 7 bases remained unmatched. Here the CDR3 DNA reads TGTGCCAGCGAAACGGGACAGGGGAGCACTGAAGCTTTCTTT. Protein: CASETGQGSTEAFF.

This clone has a single count. This chain joins TRBV5-5 and TRBJ2-7, with 9 bases that match TRBD1. V shed 4 bases, J shed 5 bases, and the junction held 10 bases outside the gene matches. This CDR3 has 15 amino acids. The germline V gene has CDR1 SGHKS and CDR2 YYEKEE (reference sequence). DNA of the CDR3: TGTGCCAGCAGCGGGGGGACAGGGAGTATTGACGAGCAGTACTTC. This gives the protein CASSGGTGSIDEQYF. Complete variable domain (other parts from reference TRBV5-5 and TRBJ2-7): DAGVTQSPTHLIKTRGQQVTLRCSPISGHKSVSWYQQVLGQGPQFIFQYYEKEERGRGNFPDRFSARQFPNYSSELNVNALLLGDSALYLCASSGGTGSIDEQYFGPGTRLTVT.

This sequence joins TRBV19 and TRBJ2-2, with 8 bases lining up with TRBD2. Unmatched junction bases numbered 11, after V lost 7 bases and J lost 7 bases. From germline, CDR1 is LNHDA and CDR2 SQIVND (reference sequence). The CDR3 has 15 amino acids. CDR3 DNA: TGTGCCAGTATCCGGACTAGCCGGAGGGGCGGGGAGCTGTTTTTT. Protein product: CASIRTSRRGGELFF.

The V call is TRBV30, the J call TRBJ2-7; maybe TRBD1 (6 bases). Germline values: CDR1 GTSNPN, CDR2 SVGIG (reference sequence). Trimming removed 4 bases from V and 0 bases from J, with 10 bases in between. The CDR3 runs 13 residues. In DNA, the CDR3 is TGTGCCTGGAATAGGGACACCTCCTACGAGCAGTACTTC. This translates into CAWNRDTSYEQYF.

V is TRBV6-1 and J is TRBJ2-5, with a possible D match to TRBD1 (6 bases). Germline CDR1 is MNHNS and CDR2 is SASEGT. This CDR3 has 15 residues. V was trimmed by 3 bases and J by 4 bases, leaving 15 bases between them. This CDR3 is CASSDTHRVSETQYF. As DNA, the CDR3 is TGTGCCAGCAGTGATACTCACAGGGTCTCAGAGACCCAGTACTTC.

V and J are TRBV6-9 and TRBJ2-7, with D possibly matching TRBD2 (5 bases). The germline CDR1 and CDR2 sequences are MNHGY and SVAAGI. V lost 0 bases and J lost 7, with 10 bases in between. The CDR3 has 13 residues. CDR3 bases: TGTGCCAGCAGTTATTCGATAACTAGGGAGCAGTACTTC. Translating gives CASSYSITREQYF.

The chain couples TRBV19 to TRBJ1-1; D might be TRBD1 (6 bases). Looked up from germline, CDR1 is LNHDA and CDR2 is SQIVND (reference sequence). Trimming removed 7 bases at V and 4 bases at J, with 16 bases between. This CDR3 spans 14 amino acids. CDR3 nucleotides: TGTGCCAGTACCCCCCGAAGGGGGAGCACTGAAGCTTTCTTT. It is translated as CASTPRRGSTEAFF.